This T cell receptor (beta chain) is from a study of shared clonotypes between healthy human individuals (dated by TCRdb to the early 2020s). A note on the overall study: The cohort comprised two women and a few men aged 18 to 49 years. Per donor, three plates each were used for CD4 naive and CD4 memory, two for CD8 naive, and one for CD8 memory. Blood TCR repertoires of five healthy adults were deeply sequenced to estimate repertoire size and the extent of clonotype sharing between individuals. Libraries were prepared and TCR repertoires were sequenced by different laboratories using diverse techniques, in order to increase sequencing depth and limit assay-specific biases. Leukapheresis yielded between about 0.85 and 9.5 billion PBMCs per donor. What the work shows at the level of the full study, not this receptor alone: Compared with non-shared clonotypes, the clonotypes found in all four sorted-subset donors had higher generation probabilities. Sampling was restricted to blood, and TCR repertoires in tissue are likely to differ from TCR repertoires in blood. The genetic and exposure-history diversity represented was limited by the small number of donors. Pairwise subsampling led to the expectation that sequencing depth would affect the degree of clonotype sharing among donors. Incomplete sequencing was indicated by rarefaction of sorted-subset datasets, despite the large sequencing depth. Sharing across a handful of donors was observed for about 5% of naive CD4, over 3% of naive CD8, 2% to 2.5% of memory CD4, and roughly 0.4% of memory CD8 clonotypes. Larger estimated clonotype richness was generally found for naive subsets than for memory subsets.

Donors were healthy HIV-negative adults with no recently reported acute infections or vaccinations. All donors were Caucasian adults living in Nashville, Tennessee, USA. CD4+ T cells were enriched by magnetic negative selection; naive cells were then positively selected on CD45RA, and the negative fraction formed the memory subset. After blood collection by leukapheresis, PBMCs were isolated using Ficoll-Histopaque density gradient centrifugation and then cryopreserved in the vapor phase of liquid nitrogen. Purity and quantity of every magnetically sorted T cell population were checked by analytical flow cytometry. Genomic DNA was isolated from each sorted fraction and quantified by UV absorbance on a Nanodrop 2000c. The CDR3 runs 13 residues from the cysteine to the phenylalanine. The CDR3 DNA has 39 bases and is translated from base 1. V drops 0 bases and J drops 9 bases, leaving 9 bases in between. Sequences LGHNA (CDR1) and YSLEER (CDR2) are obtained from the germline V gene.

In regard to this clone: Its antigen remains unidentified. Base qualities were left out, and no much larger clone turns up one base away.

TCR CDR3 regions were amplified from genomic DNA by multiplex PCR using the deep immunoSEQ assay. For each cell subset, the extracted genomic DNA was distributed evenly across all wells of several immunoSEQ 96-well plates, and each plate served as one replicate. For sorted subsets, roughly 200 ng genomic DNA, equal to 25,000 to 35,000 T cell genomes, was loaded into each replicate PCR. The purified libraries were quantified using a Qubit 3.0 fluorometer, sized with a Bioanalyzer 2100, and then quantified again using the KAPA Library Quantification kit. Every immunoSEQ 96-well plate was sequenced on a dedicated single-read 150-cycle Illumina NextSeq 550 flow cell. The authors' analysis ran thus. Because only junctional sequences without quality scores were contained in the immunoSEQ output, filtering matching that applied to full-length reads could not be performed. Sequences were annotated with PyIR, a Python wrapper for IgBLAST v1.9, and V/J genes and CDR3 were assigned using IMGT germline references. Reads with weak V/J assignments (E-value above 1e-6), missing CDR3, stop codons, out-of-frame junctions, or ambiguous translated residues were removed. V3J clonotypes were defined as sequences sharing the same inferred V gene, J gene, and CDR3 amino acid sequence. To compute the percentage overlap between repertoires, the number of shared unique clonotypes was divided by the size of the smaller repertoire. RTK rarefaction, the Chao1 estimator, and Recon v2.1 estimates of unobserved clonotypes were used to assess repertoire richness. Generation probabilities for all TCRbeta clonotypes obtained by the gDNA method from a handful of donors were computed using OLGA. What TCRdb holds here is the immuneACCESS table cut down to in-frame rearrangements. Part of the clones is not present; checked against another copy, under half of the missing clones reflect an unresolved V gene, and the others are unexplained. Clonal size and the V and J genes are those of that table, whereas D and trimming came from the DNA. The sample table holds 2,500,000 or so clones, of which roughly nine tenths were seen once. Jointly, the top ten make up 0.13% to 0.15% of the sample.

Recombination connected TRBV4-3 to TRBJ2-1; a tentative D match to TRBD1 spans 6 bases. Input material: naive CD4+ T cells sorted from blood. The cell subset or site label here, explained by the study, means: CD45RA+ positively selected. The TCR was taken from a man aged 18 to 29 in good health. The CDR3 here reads CASSQEGGAEQFF. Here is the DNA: TGCGCCAGCAGCCAAGAAGGGGGTGCTGAGCAGTTCTTC.